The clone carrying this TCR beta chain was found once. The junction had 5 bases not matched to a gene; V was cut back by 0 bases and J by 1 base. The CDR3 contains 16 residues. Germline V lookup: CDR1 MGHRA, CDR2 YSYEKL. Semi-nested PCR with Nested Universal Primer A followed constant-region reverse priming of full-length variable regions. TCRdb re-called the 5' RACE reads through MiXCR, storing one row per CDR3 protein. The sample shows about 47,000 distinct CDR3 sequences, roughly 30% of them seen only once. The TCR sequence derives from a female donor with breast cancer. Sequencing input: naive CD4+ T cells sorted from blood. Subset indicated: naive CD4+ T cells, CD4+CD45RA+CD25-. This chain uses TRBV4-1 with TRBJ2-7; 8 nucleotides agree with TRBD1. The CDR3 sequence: CASSQDWTGTSYEQYF. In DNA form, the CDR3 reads TGCGCCAGCAGCCAAGATTGGACAGGGACGTCCTACGAGCAGTACTTC.